The 3 T cell receptor beta chains in this list originate from one sample, sequenced in a study of CD8 T cells in Susac syndrome. A quantity of about 0.5 to 1 ug RNA underwent reverse transcription using random hexamers. TCRdb re-derived calls from the immunoSEQ multiplex PCR reads in MiXCR, one entry per CDR3 protein. The profile shows about 140,000 distinct CDR3 sequences, 85% to 95% of them singletons. The sequenced sample consisted of CD8+ T cells from PBMCs. Receptors originate from a human donor with Susac syndrome.

The rearrangement links TRBV7-9 to TRBJ2-1; D is undetermined. The CDR3 runs to 12 residues. Trimming stripped 5 bases from V and 8 bases from J, with 10 bases between. Germline values: CDR1 SEHNR, CDR2 FQNEAQ (reference sequence). The CDR3 nucleotides are TGTGCCAGCAGCCACAGAGAGGATGAGCAGTTCTTC. Translating gives CASSHREDEQFF.

The gene calls are TRBV12-3 or TRBV12-4 and TRBJ2-1; maybe TRBD1 (6 bases). With 7 bases removed from V and 4 bases from J, the gap between germline ends came to 17 bases. This CDR3 region has 15 residues. The CDR3 here is CASKPDQTGYNEQFF. The CDR3, as DNA: TGTGCCAGCAAGCCGGACCAAACAGGGTACAATGAGCAGTTCTTC.

This clonotype was picked up a small number of times. The V gene is TRBV2, the J gene TRBJ2-2; the D gene is possibly TRBD1 (5 bases). Trimming pared 5 bases from V and 3 bases from J, leaving 13 bases between. CDR1 and CDR2 (germline): SNHLY, FYNNEI. The CDR3 sequence is 15 residues long. The CDR3 spells CASSPGQGYTGELFF. The DNA for the CDR3 is TGTGCCAGCAGTCCCGGGCAGGGCTACACCGGGGAGCTGTTTTTT.